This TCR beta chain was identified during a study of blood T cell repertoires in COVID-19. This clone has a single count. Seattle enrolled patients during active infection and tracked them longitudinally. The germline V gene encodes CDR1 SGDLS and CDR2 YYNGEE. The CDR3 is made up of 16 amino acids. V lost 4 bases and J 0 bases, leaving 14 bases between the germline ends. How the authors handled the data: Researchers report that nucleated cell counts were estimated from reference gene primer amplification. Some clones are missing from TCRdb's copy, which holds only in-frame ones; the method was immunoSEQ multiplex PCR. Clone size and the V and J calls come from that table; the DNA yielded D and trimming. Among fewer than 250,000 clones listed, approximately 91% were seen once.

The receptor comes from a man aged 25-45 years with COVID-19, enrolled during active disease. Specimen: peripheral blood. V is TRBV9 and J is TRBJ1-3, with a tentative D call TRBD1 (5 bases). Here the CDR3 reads CASSPRTLSSGNTIYF. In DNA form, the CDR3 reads TGTGCCAGCAGCCCACGGACACTCAGCTCTGGAAACACCATATATTTT.